These 30 T cell receptor beta chains were sequenced from one sample in a study of blood T cell repertoires in COVID-19. Sequenced by immunoSEQ multiplex PCR; TCRdb stores in-frame clones only, minus some. Here the sample spans 250,000 or so clones, approximately 88% being singletons. Sequences were obtained from PBMCs or T cells enriched from blood (not recorded which). All receptors come from a woman aged 40 to 50 who had been exposed to COVID-19.

This chain joins TRBV27 and TRBJ2-3; weak D call: TRBD2 (5 bases). Deletions cut 5 bases from V and 2 bases from J, with 20 bases between. This CDR3 region has 17 residues. Germline V lookup: CDR1 MNHEY, CDR2 SMNVEV (reference sequence). CDR3 protein: CASSPRTGVGYTDTQYF. The CDR3 bases are TGTGCCAGCAGTCCCCGTACCGGGGTCGGGTACACAGATACGCAGTATTTT.

V gene TRBV5-8 combines with J gene TRBJ1-1, with D unclear. Looked up from germline, CDR1 is SGHTS and CDR2 is YDEGEE. The length of the CDR3 is 15 residues. Deletions cut 6 bases from V and 0 bases from J, with 15 bases between. The CDR3: CASTSRIGLNTEAFF. The CDR3 coding sequence is TGTGCCAGCACCTCGCGGATAGGTTTGAACACTGAAGCTTTCTTT.

This clone was recorded once. The junction differs from germline at one of its ends, possibly a read error. V gene TRBV5-1 combines with J gene TRBJ2-1; 7 bases are shared with TRBD2. The V gene's germline CDR1 is SGHRS and CDR2 YFSETQ. This CDR3 is built from 16 residues. This CDR3 reads CASSLYASGSYNEQFF. The CDR3, as DNA: TGTGCCAGCAGCTTGTATGCTAGCGGCTCCTACAATGAGCAGTTCTTC.

The chain recombines TRBV19 with TRBJ2-7; tentative D call: TRBD1 (6 bases). The CDR3 sequence is 14 residues long. CDR1 and CDR2 (germline): LNHDA, SQIVND (reference sequence). V lost 2 bases, J lost 2 bases, and 10 bases lay in between. The CDR3 DNA follows: TGTGCCAGTAGTATAACACAGGGCGCCTACGAGCAGTACTTC. The encoded protein is CASSITQGAYEQYF.

The rearrangement joins TRBV5-1 to TRBJ2-1; 12 positions agree with TRBD2. The CDR3 consists of 17 residues. V was pared by 2 bases and J by 3 bases, with 6 bases of the junction left unmatched. Germline V lookup: CDR1 SGHRS, CDR2 YFSETQ. This chain's CDR3 is CASSFLRLAGDYNEQFF. As DNA, the CDR3 is TGCGCCAGCAGCTTCCTTAGACTAGCGGGAGACTACAATGAGCAGTTCTTC.

This clone has just a few counts. V and J are TRBV5-4 and TRBJ1-2, with TRBD1 matching over 7 bases. With 4 bases clipped from V and 0 bases from J, the junction kept 3 bases outside the gene matches. Germline lookup yields CDR1 SGHNT and CDR2 YYREEE (reference sequence). This CDR3 is 14 amino acids long. In DNA form, the CDR3 reads TGTGCCAGCAGCGACAGGGCCCCTAACTATGGCTACACCTTC. Protein sequence: CASSDRAPNYGYTF.

This clone has just one count. The chain has TRBV28 and TRBJ2-1; possible D gene TRBD1, 6 bases. This CDR3 has 16 amino acids. The V gene lost 6 bases and the J gene lost 0 bases, with 15 bases spanning the gap. Germline V lookup: CDR1 MDHEN, CDR2 SYDVKM. CDR3 residues: CASSFTDRISYNEQFF. For the CDR3, the DNA is TGTGCCAGCAGCTTCACCGACAGGATCTCCTACAATGAGCAGTTCTTC.

This rearrangement joins TRBV2 to TRBJ1-2, with D unresolved. The CDR3 has 15 residues. Trimming cost V 2 bases and J 8 bases, with 18 bases left between them. Germline V gene sequence: CDR1 SNHLY, CDR2 FYNNEI. The CDR3 region is CASSESAGSPGGYTF. CDR3 nucleotide sequence: TGTGCCAGCAGTGAATCGGCAGGTTCCCCGGGGGGCTACACCTTC.

This clone was recorded only once. The chain combines TRBV14 with TRBJ1-6, with 8 nucleotides matching TRBD1. Germline V gene sequence: CDR1 SGHDN, CDR2 FVKESK. J gave up 9 bases and V 1 base, and 8 bases lay outside the gene matches. The CDR3 contains 16 residues. CDR3 DNA sequence: TGTGCCAGCAGCCAAGTTCAGGGGGCTTTAGCTTCACCCCTCCACTTT. It encodes CASSQVQGALASPLHF.

In its sample, this clone was seen a few times. The genes are TRBV19 and TRBJ1-2, with TRBD1 matching over 10 bases. The CDR3 contains 17 residues. CDR1 LNHDA and CDR2 SQIVND come from the germline V gene (reference sequence). J gave up 6 bases and V 7 bases, and 17 bases lay outside the gene matches. In DNA, the CDR3 is TGTGCCAGTATTCAGCAGACAGGGGGCGCGGTTTCGGATGGCTACACCTTC. It specifies CASIQQTGGAVSDGYTF.

The chain recombines TRBV28 with TRBJ1-1, with D uncertain. This CDR3 comprises 12 residues. The V end was cut by 4 bases, the J end by 8 bases, with 11 bases between. CDR1 MDHEN and CDR2 SYDVKM come from the germline V gene. In nucleotides, the CDR3 is TGTGCCAGCAGTTACCTCCCGGGGGAAGCTTTCTTT. It specifies CASSYLPGEAFF. The full variable domain, its missing parts supplied by reference TRBV28 and TRBJ1-1, is DVKVTQSSRYLVKRTGEKVFLECVQDMDHENMFWYRQDPGLGLRLIYFSYDVKMKEKGDIPEGYSVSREKKERFSLILESASTNQTSMYLCASSYLPGEAFFGQGTRLTVV.

This clone was recorded once. This rearrangement joins TRBV6-5 to TRBJ2-3; D is undetermined. Germline CDR1 is MNHEY and CDR2 is SVGAGI. With 6 bases removed from V and 0 bases from J, the gap between germline ends came to 10 bases. The CDR3 is 14 amino acids. This chain's CDR3 is CASSSSRSTDTQYF. The DNA for the CDR3 is TGTGCCAGCAGCTCCTCGCGGAGCACAGATACGCAGTATTTT.

The chain couples TRBV9 to TRBJ2-3; the match to TRBD2 covers 8 bases. Unmatched junction bases numbered 14, after V lost 4 bases and J lost 7 bases. CDR1 is SGDLS, CDR2 YYNGEE, per germline. The CDR3 is made up of 16 amino acids. For the CDR3, the DNA is TGTGCCAGCAGCCCCGGGACTAGTGGATTTTCATATACGCAGTATTTT. Amino acids: CASSPGTSGFSYTQYF.

This clone was detected only once. The chain employs TRBV3-1 (or the pseudogene TRBV3-2) and TRBJ2-1; perhaps TRBD2 as D (5 bases). CDR3 length: 17 residues. In germline, CDR1 is LGHDT, CDR2 YNNKEL (reference sequence). V lost 0 bases to trimming and J lost 6 bases, with 18 bases between them. The DNA for the CDR3 is TGTGCCAGCAGCCAAGAAGGTGGTTGGGGAGATGGCAATGAGCAGTTCTTC. Its translation: CASSQEGGWGDGNEQFF.

The chain employs TRBV5-6 and TRBJ2-2, with D unresolved. CDR1 is SGHDT and CDR2 is YYEEEE in the germline V gene. This CDR3 has 15 residues. Trimming removed 4 bases at V and 4 bases at J, with 14 bases between. CDR3 amino acids: CASSPNGPGTGELFF. DNA for the CDR3: TGTGCCAGCAGCCCCAATGGTCCGGGCACCGGGGAGCTGTTTTTT.

This sequence joins TRBV6-4 and TRBJ2-1; tentatively, D is TRBD2 (5 bases). The germline V and J ends were trimmed by 0 bases and 10 bases, with 10 bases remaining between them. Germline CDR1 reads MRHNA; CDR2 reads SNTAGT. CDR3 length: 13 residues. The CDR3 DNA reads as TGTGCCAGCAGTGACTCGATGCGCGGGGAGCAGTTCTTC. Translating gives CASSDSMRGEQFF.

The chain uses TRBV6-2 or TRBV6-3 and TRBJ1-5; 8 bases align to TRBD1. The CDR3 has 19 amino acids. Germline loops: CDR1 MNHEY, CDR2 SVGEGT. The J segment lost 0 bases and the V segment lost 4 bases, leaving 14 bases of the junction unmatched. Written as DNA, the CDR3 is TGTGCCAGCAGTTTTCAAGGGACAGGAGGGGGGTATAGCAATCAGCCCCAGCATTTT. Translating it yields CASSFQGTGGGYSNQPQHF.

This clone was detected only a few times. The chain combines TRBV19 with TRBJ1-3, with D uncertain. V lost 9 bases, J lost 3 bases, and 12 bases lay in between. This CDR3 has 13 amino acids. CDR1 is LNHDA, CDR2 SQIVND, per germline (reference sequence). CDR3 bases: TGTGCCAGCAGACTGAACCTTGGAAACACCATATATTTT. It specifies CASRLNLGNTIYF.

The chain joins TRBV10-3 to TRBJ1-1, with 7 bases matching TRBD1. Trimming took 11 bases from V and 5 from J; bases not matched to a gene: 14. Germline V gives CDR1 ENHRY, CDR2 SYGVKD. This CDR3 contains 14 residues. The CDR3 loop reads CAAQAQGVATEAFF. In DNA form, the CDR3 reads TGTGCCGCCCAGGCTCAGGGGGTAGCAACTGAAGCTTTCTTT.

The rearrangement joins TRBV19 to TRBJ1-1; 9 bases map to TRBD1. The V segment lost 3 bases and the J segment 3 bases; nucleotides outside the gene matches: 5. This CDR3 contains 15 residues. Germline V gives CDR1 LNHDA, CDR2 SQIVND (reference sequence). Written as DNA, the CDR3 is TGTGCCAGTAGTATCCAGACAGGGGGGGACACTGAAGCTTTCTTT. Amino acids: CASSIQTGGDTEAFF.

The V gene is TRBV11-2, the J gene TRBJ2-4; a possible D gene is TRBD2 (6 bases). V shed 0 bases and J shed 11 bases, with 14 bases lying between them. The CDR3 length is 14 residues. CDR1 and CDR2 from the germline V gene are SGHAT and FQNNGV. CDR3 residues: CASSLDWVAAVQYF. In DNA form, the CDR3 reads TGTGCCAGCAGCTTAGATTGGGTAGCGGCGGTTCAGTACTTC.

This CDR3 is CASSTYREAFF. The CDR3 DNA reads TGTGCCAGCAGTACTTACAGGGAAGCTTTCTTT. This sequence joins TRBV6-2 or TRBV6-3 and TRBJ1-1; TRBD1 might be the D (5 bases). The germline gives CDR1 MNHEY, CDR2 SVGEGT. The CDR3 is made up of 11 amino acids. V gave up 5 bases and J gave up 8 bases, with 9 bases separating them.

The rearrangement joins TRBV7-9 to TRBJ2-7, with TRBD1 matching over 8 bases. The V segment lost 5 bases and the J segment 1 base; nucleotides outside the gene matches: 4. The CDR3 covers 14 residues. Germline-derived CDR1 and CDR2 are SEHNR and FQNEAQ (reference sequence). CDR3 nucleotides: TGTGCCAGCAGCGGCCGGACAGGGTCCTACGAGCAGTACTTC. It codes for CASSGRTGSYEQYF.

This clone was detected only once. V and J are TRBV2 and TRBJ1-2; a possible D gene is TRBD1 (5 bases). V lost 10 bases and J 4 bases, leaving 13 bases between the germline ends. The CDR3 runs to 12 residues. The V gene's germline CDR1 is SNHLY and CDR2 FYNNEI. DNA for the CDR3: TGTGCCAACTCGGACATCGTCTATGGCTACACCTTC. Translated, it gives CANSDIVYGYTF. Using reference TRBV2 and TRBJ1-2 for the parts outside the CDR3, the full variable domain is EPEVTQTPSHQVTQMGQEVILRCVPISNHLYFYWYRQILGQKVEFLVSFYNNEISEKSEIFDDQFSVERPDGSNFTLKIRSTKLEDSAMYFCANSDIVYGYTFGSGTRLTVV.

V usage is TRBV30 and J usage is TRBJ1-3; D uncertain. CDR3 size: 12 residues. The V end was cut by 2 bases, the J end by 4 bases, with 6 bases between. Per germline, CDR1 GTSNPN and CDR2 SVGIG (reference sequence). For the CDR3, the DNA is TGTGCCTGGAGTACTTCCGGAAACACCATATATTTT. It is translated as CAWSTSGNTIYF.

In this sample, this clone turned up once. The V gene is TRBV28, the J gene TRBJ1-2; D unclear. With 2 bases removed from V and 8 bases from J, the gap between germline ends came to 21 bases. Germline CDR1 is MDHEN and CDR2 is SYDVKM. CDR3 length: 16 residues. The CDR3 region has the DNA TGTGCCAGCAGTTTACATCCCAACGGAGCTACCGGGGGCTACACCTTC. It codes for CASSLHPNGATGGYTF.

V is TRBV7-2 and J is TRBJ2-5; TRBD1 is a possible D gene (6 bases). Germline CDR1 and CDR2: SGHTA and FQGNSA. V dropped 7 bases and J dropped 4 bases, with 16 bases sitting between them. The CDR3 covers 14 residues. The CDR3 DNA reads TGTGCCAGCACCACCAGGGGTTGGGGAGAGACCCAGTACTTC. Translated, it gives CASTTRGWGETQYF.

V is TRBV30 and J is TRBJ2-7, with TRBD1 identical over 9 bases. CDR1 GTSNPN and CDR2 SVGIG come from the germline V gene (reference sequence). The J segment lost 2 bases and the V segment lost 1 base, leaving 0 bases of the junction unmatched. The CDR3 consists of 13 residues. The CDR3 spells CAWSGQGAYEQYV. The CDR3 nucleotides are TGTGCCTGGAGTGGACAGGGGGCCTACGAGCAGTACGTC.

This chain connects TRBV3-1 (or the pseudogene TRBV3-2) to TRBJ2-5; 9 bases are shared with TRBD2. From germline, CDR1 is LGHDT and CDR2 YNNKEL (reference sequence). V dropped 6 bases and J dropped 9; count of bases not matched to a gene: 11. The CDR3 covers 14 residues. CDR3 region: CASSLRTSDGSQYF. The CDR3 nucleotides read TGTGCCAGCAGTCTTAGGACTAGCGACGGGTCCCAGTACTTC.

The chain combines TRBV7-8 with TRBJ2-2; 7 bases are shared with TRBD1. The CDR3 is 15 amino acids. Germline values: CDR1 SGHVS, CDR2 FQNEAQ. V trimming: 6 bases; J trimming: 3 bases; junction bases outside the gene matches: 7. CDR3 region: CASRRFTGDTGELFF. The CDR3 region has the DNA TGTGCCAGCAGACGATTCACAGGGGACACCGGGGAGCTGTTTTTT. Looking up the rest from reference TRBV7-8 and TRBJ2-2 gives the full variable domain: GAGVSQSPRYKVAKRGQDVALRCDPISGHVSLFWYQQALGQGPEFLTYFQNEAQLDKSGLPSDRFFAERPEGSVSTLKIQRTQQEDSAVYLCASRRFTGDTGELFFGEGSRLTVL.